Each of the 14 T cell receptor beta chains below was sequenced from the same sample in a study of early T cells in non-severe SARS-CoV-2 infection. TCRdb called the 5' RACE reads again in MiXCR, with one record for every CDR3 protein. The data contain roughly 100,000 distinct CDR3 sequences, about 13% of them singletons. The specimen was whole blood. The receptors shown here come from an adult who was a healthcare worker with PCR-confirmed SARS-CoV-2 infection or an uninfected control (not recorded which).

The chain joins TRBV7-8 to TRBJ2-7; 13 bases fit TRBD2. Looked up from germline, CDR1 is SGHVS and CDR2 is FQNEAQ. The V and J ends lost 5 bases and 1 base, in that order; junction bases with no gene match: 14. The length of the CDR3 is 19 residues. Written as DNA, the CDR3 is TGTGCCAGCAGCCCCGGACTAGCGGGGGAAACCACCAGATCCTACGAGCAGTACTTC. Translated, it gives CASSPGLAGETTRSYEQYF.

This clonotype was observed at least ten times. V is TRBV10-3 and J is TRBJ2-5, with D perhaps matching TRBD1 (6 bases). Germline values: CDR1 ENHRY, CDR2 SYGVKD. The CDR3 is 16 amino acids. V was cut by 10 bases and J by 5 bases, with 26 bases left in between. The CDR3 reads CATRGSGTTWKETQYF. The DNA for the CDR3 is TGTGCCACCCGGGGCTCCGGGACAACATGGAAGGAGACCCAGTACTTC.

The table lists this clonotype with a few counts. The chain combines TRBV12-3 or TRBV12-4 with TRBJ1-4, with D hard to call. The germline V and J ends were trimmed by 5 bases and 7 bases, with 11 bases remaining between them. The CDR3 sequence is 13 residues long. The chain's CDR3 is CASSADRGEKLFF. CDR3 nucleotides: TGTGCCAGCAGTGCGGATCGGGGTGAAAAACTGTTTTTT.

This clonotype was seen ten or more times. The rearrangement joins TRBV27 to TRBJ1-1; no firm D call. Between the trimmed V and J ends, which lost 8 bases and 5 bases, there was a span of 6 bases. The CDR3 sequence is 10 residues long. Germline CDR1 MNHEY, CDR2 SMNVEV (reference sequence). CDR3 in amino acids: CASGETEAFF. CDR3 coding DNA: TGTGCCAGCGGGGAAACTGAAGCTTTCTTT.

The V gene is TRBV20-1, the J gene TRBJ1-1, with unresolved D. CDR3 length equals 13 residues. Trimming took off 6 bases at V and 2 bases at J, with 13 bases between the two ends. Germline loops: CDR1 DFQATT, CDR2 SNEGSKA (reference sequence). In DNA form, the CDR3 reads TGCAGTGCCCGTGGAGGGAGAAACACTGAAGCTTTCTTT. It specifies CSARGGRNTEAFF.

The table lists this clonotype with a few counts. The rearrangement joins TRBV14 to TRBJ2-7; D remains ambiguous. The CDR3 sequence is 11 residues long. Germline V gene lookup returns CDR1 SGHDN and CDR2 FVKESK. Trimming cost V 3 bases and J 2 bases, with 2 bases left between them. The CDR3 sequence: CASSHAYEQYF. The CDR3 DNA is TGTGCCAGCAGCCACGCCTACGAGCAGTACTTC.

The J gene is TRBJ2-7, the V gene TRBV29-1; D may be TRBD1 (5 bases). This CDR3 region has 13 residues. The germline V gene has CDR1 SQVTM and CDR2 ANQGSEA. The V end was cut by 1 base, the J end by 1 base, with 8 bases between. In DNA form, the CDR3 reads TGCAGCGTTGAAGTAGGGGTTTCCTACGAGCAGTACTTC. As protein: CSVEVGVSYEQYF.

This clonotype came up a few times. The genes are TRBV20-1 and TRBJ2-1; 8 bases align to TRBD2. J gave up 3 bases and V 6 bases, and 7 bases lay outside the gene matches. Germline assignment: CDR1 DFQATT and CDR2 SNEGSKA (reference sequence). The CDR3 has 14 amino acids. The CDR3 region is CSAVTSGNYNEQFF. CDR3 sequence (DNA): TGCAGTGCCGTTACTAGCGGAAACTACAATGAGCAGTTCTTC.

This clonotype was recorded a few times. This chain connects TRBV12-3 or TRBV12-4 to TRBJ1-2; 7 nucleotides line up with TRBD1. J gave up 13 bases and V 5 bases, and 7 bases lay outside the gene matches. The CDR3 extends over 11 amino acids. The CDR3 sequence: CASSPQGRITF. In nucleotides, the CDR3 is TGTGCCAGCAGTCCACAGGGGCGGATCACCTTC.

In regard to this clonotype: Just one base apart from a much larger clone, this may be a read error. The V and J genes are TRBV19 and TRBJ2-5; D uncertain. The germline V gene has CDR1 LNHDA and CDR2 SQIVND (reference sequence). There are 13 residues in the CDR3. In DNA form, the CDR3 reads TGTGCCACGGGTAGGGCAGTCCAAGAGTCCCAGTACTTC. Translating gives CATGRAVQESQYF.

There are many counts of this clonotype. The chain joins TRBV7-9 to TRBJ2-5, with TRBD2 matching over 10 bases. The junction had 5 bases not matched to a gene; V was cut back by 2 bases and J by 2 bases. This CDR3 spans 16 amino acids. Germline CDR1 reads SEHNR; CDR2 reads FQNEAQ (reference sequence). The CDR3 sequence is CASSLRASGGQETQYF. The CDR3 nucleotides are TGTGCCAGCAGCTTACGCGCTAGCGGGGGTCAAGAGACCCAGTACTTC.

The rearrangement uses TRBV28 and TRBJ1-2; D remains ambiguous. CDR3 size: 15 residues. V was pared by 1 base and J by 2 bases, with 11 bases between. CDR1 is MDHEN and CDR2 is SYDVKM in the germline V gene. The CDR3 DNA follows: TGTGCCAGCAGTTTATTTTCCACAGTAAACTATGGCTACACCTTC. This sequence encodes CASSLFSTVNYGYTF.

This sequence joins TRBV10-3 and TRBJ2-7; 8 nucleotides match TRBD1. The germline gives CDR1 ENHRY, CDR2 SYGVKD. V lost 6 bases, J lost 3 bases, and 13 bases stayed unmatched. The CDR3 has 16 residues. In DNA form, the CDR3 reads TGTGCCATCAGCACCCCCGGACAGGGAAAAGGCTACGAGCAGTACTTC. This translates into CAISTPGQGKGYEQYF.

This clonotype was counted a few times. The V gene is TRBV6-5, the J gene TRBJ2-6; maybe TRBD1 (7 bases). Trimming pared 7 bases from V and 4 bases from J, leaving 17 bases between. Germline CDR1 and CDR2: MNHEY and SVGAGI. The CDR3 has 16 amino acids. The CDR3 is CASTPTGRGGANVLTF. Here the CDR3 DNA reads TGTGCCAGCACCCCGACAGGGCGGGGAGGGGCCAACGTCCTGACTTTC.